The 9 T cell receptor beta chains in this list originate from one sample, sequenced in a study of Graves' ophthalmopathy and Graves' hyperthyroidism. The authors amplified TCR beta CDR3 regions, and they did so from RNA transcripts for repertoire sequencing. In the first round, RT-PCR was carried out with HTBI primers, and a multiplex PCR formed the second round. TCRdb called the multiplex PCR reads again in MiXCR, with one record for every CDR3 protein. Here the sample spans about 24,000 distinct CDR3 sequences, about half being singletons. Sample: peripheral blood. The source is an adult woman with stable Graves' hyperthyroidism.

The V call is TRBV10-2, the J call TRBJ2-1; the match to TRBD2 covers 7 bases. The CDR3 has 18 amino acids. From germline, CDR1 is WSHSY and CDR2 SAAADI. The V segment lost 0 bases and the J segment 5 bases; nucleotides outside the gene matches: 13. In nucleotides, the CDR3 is TGCGCCAGCAGTGAGTCGACAGCGGGGAGAGGGTCCCACAATGAGCAGTTCTTC. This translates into CASSESTAGRGSHNEQFF.

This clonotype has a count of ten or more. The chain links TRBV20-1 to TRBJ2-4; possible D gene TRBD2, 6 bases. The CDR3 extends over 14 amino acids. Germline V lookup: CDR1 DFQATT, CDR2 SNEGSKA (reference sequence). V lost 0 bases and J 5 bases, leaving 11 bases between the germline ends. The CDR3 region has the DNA TGCAGTGCTAGAGATAGCGGCAGGCAAAACATTCAGTACTTC. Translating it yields CSARDSGRQNIQYF.

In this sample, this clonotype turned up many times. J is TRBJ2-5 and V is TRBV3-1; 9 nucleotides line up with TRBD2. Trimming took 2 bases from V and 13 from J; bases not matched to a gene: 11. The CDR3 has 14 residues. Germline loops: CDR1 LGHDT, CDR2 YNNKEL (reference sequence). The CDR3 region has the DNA TGTGCCAGCAGCCAAACGGCTCTAGCGGGACTTCCGTACTTC. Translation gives CASSQTALAGLPYF.

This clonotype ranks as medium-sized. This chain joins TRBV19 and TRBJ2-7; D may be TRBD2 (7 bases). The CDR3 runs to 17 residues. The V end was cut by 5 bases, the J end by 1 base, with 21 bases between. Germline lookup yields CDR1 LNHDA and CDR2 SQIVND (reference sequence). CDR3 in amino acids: CASSSRRQGRDSYEQYF. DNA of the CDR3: TGTGCCAGTAGTTCCCGGAGGCAGGGGAGGGATTCCTACGAGCAGTACTTC.

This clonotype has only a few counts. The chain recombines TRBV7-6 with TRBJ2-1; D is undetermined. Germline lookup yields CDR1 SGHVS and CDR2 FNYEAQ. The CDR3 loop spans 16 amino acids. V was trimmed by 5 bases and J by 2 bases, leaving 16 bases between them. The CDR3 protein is CASSHLQGGTYNEQFF. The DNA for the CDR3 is TGTGCCAGCAGCCACCTCCAAGGCGGAACCTACAATGAGCAGTTCTTC. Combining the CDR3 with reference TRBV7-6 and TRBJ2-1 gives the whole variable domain GAGVSQSPRYKVTKRGQDVALRCDPISGHVSLYWYRQALGQGPEFLTYFNYEAQQDKSGLPNDRFSAERPEGSISTLTIQRTEQRDSAMYRCASSHLQGGTYNEQFFGPGTRLTVL.

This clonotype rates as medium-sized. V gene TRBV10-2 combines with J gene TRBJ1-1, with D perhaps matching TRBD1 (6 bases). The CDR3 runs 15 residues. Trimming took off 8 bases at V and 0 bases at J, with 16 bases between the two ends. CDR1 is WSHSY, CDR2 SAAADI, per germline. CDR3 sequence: CASSRTAPMNTEAFF. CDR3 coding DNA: TGCGCCAGCTCGCGGACAGCTCCTATGAACACTGAAGCTTTCTTT.

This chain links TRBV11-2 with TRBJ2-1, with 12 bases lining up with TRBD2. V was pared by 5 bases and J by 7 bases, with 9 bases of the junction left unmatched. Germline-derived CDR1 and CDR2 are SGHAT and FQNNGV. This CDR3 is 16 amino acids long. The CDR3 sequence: CASSQPLAGGQNEQFF. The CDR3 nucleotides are TGTGCCAGCAGCCAGCCTCTAGCGGGAGGGCAGAATGAGCAGTTCTTC.

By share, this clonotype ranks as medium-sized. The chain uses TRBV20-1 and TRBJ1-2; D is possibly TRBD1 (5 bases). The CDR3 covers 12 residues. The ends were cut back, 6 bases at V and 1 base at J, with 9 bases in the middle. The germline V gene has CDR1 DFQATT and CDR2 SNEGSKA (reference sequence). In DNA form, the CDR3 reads TGCAGTGCCGAGACAGATAACTATGGCTACACCTTC. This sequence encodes CSAETDNYGYTF.

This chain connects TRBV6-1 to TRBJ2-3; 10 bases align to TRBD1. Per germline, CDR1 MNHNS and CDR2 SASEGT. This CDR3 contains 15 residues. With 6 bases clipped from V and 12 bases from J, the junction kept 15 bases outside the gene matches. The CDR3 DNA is TGTGCCAGCAGGACAGGGGGCGCTGGCACAGATATACAGTATTTT. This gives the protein CASRTGGAGTDIQYF.